The 14 T cell receptor beta chains below were found in one sample sequenced in a study of blood T cell repertoires in COVID-19. Sequenced by immunoSEQ multiplex PCR; TCRdb stores in-frame clones only, minus some. The sample includes approximately 150,000 clones, approximately 86% of them seen just once. Sequences were obtained from peripheral blood. Every receptor here comes from a man in his 70s with acute or convalescent COVID-19.

This sequence joins TRBV6-1 and TRBJ2-7; 7 bases match TRBD1. Trimming removed 3 bases from V and 4 bases from J; junction bases left unmatched: 6. CDR1 is MNHNS and CDR2 is SASEGT in the germline V gene. The CDR3 contains 14 residues. The CDR3 spells CASSETGKGYEQYF. CDR3 DNA: TGTGCCAGCAGTGAGACAGGGAAGGGGTACGAGCAGTACTTC.

The chain uses TRBV5-1 and TRBJ2-3; D is perhaps TRBD1 (6 bases). CDR3 length: 18 amino acids. Per the germline V gene, CDR1 is SGHRS and CDR2 is YFSETQ. Trimming took off 3 bases at V and 3 bases at J, with 23 bases between the two ends. CDR3 coding DNA: TGCGCCAGCAGCTCCGGTTGGACAGCTCTTGGTGGGACAGATACGCAGTATTTT. Protein sequence: CASSSGWTALGGTDTQYF.

V gene TRBV2 combines with J gene TRBJ1-1, with 10 bases aligning to TRBD1. J was trimmed by 5 bases and V by 5 bases; bases with no gene match: 8. Germline lookup yields CDR1 SNHLY and CDR2 FYNNEI. The CDR3 consists of 15 residues. The chain's CDR3 is CASSRRQGALTEAFF. CDR3 nucleotide sequence: TGTGCCAGCAGTAGAAGACAGGGGGCGCTTACTGAAGCTTTCTTT.

The V call is TRBV10-3, the J call TRBJ2-5, with D tentatively TRBD1 (7 bases). The V and J ends lost 3 bases and 9 bases respectively, with 17 bases between them. This CDR3 comprises 14 residues. Per germline, CDR1 ENHRY and CDR2 SYGVKD. In nucleotides, the CDR3 is TGTGCCATCAGTGAAGGGGCAGGGGGAGGCCCCCAGTACTTC. This translates into CAISEGAGGGPQYF.

The CDR3 is CASSHAGTQETQYF. For the CDR3, the DNA is TGCGCCAGCAGCCACGCCGGGACTCAAGAGACCCAGTACTTC. The J gene is TRBJ2-5, the V gene TRBV5-1; possible D gene TRBD2, 6 bases. Trimming took off 4 bases at V and 2 bases at J, with 12 bases between the two ends. Germline V gives CDR1 SGHRS, CDR2 YFSETQ. The length of the CDR3 is 14 residues.

The gene calls are TRBV11-3 and TRBJ2-7; D is perhaps TRBD1 (6 bases). Germline CDR1 and CDR2: SGHNT and YENEEA. The CDR3 sequence is 12 residues long. The germline V and J ends were trimmed by 5 bases and 5 bases, with 10 bases remaining between them. CDR3 sequence reads: CASSNRENEQYF. CDR3 sequence (DNA): TGTGCCAGCAGCAACAGGGAAAACGAGCAGTACTTC.

The V and J genes are TRBV7-2 and TRBJ2-3, with D perhaps TRBD2 (6 bases). Germline V gives CDR1 SGHTA, CDR2 FQGNSA. V gave up 5 bases and J gave up 3 bases, with 12 bases separating them. CDR3 length: 14 amino acids. CDR3 sequence: CASSPLSGTDTQYF. The CDR3 region has the DNA TGTGCCAGCAGCCCCCTAAGCGGGACAGATACGCAGTATTTT.

The chain links TRBV9 to TRBJ2-1, with D perhaps TRBD2 (6 bases). Trimming stripped 3 bases from V and 6 bases from J, with 13 bases between. This CDR3 contains 14 residues. CDR1 and CDR2 (germline): SGDLS, YYNGEE. The CDR3 DNA reads as TGTGCCAGCAGCGCAAACTGGGGAGGCAATGAGCAGTTCTTC. This codes for CASSANWGGNEQFF.

As regards this clone: The sample contains more than one DNA sequence encoding this CDR3. The V call is TRBV7-9, the J call TRBJ2-5; D is unclear. CDR3 length: 13 residues. Germline CDR1 is SEHNR and CDR2 is FQNEAQ (reference sequence). The V end was cut by 5 bases, the J end by 2 bases, with 9 bases between. As DNA, the CDR3 is TGTGCCAGCAGCCCTGGTACTCAAGAGACCCAGTACTTC. Its translation: CASSPGTQETQYF.

This chain's CDR3 is CASSYIQGGYGYTF. CDR3 sequence (DNA): TGTGCCAGCAGTTACATACAGGGGGGCTATGGCTACACCTTC. The chain uses TRBV6-5 and TRBJ1-2; TRBD1 aligns across 8 bases. The CDR3 is 14 amino acids. The germline gives CDR1 MNHEY, CDR2 SVGAGI. The V segment lost 2 bases and the J segment 4 bases; nucleotides outside the gene matches: 3.

V gene TRBV6-4 combines with J gene TRBJ1-1; tentative D call: TRBD1 (5 bases). The V gene lost 0 bases and the J gene lost 4 bases, with 18 bases spanning the gap. Germline assignment: CDR1 MRHNA and CDR2 SNTAGT. The CDR3 has 17 residues. The CDR3 DNA reads TGTGCCAGCAGTGACTCGACCCAGGGAAGGTCGAGCACTGAAGCTTTCTTT. Translated: CASSDSTQGRSSTEAFF.

CDR3 in amino acids: CASSESTGQGRTEAFF. The CDR3 DNA reads as TGCGCCAGCAGTGAGTCGACGGGACAGGGAAGGACTGAAGCTTTCTTT. The chain carries TRBV10-1 and TRBJ1-1, with 9 bases fitting TRBD1. Germline loops: CDR1 WNHNN, CDR2 SYGVQD (reference sequence). This CDR3 has 16 amino acids. The V segment lost 0 bases and the J segment 5 bases; nucleotides outside the gene matches: 7.

This chain connects TRBV7-2 to TRBJ1-2; 7 bases are shared with TRBD1. J gave up 7 bases and V 1 base, and 12 bases lay outside the gene matches. The CDR3 extends over 16 amino acids. Germline CDR1 and CDR2: SGHTA and FQGNSA. The CDR3 DNA is TGTGCCAGCAGCTTAGGTACCGGGACAGCCATGGCTGGCTACACCTTC. Its translation: CASSLGTGTAMAGYTF.

V is TRBV3-1 (or the pseudogene TRBV3-2) and J is TRBJ2-1; TRBD2 matches 12 bases. CDR1 and CDR2 (germline): LGHDT, YNNKEL (reference sequence). The CDR3 has 15 residues. V lost 3 bases, J lost 8 bases, and 5 bases stayed unmatched. The CDR3 here is CASSQASGGADEQFF. CDR3 in DNA: TGTGCCAGCAGCCAGGCTAGCGGGGGGGCCGATGAGCAGTTCTTC.